This T cell receptor beta chain was sequenced for a study of cytomegalovirus exposure and HLA in healthy donors. Across the whole study: Earlier work reported 100 million or so unique TCR beta sequences from about 200 million T cells.

Study-wide findings and caveats: Certain indistinguishable V segments, among them TRBV6-2 and TRBV6-3, were excluded. There were 164 TCR beta chains listed as cytomegalovirus-associated. An apparent linkage of common viral pathogens to several of the most significant clusters emerged in a later analysis.

PCR primers comprised 60 Vbeta and 13 Jbeta primers. Generated by immunoSEQ multiplex PCR, the TCRdb table keeps only in-frame clones and is missing some. Of 80,000 to 95,000 clones in the sample, 70% to 80% were seen once. V lost 5 bases to trimming and J lost 8 bases, with 15 bases between them. The germline V gene encodes CDR1 SGHTA and CDR2 FQGNSA. This CDR3 region has 13 residues. Regarding this clone: Its specificity is not known.

The clonotype comes from a middle-aged woman in good health and CMV-seropositive. The chain uses TRBV7-2 and TRBJ1-2; D perhaps matches TRBD1 (5 bases). Sample: PBMCs. The DNA for the CDR3 is TGTGCCAGCAGCCCTGGCCAGGGAGGCGGCTACACCTTC. Encoded protein: CASSPGQGGGYTF.